This T cell receptor (beta chain) is drawn from a study of blood T cell repertoires in COVID-19. The V segment lost 1 base and the J segment 6 bases; nucleotides outside the gene matches: 5. The CDR3 runs 14 residues. Germline CDR1 and CDR2: LGHDT and YNNKEL (reference sequence). The data were produced by immunoSEQ multiplex PCR, yet TCRdb's version contains in-frame clones alone and is incomplete. The sample shows approximately 240,000 clones, roughly 88% of them seen only once. The receptor was derived from a woman aged 40 to 55 who had recovered from COVID-19. This chain links TRBV3-1 (or the pseudogene TRBV3-2) with TRBJ1-2; 7 bases align to TRBD1. Sequencing was carried out using peripheral blood. For the CDR3, the DNA is TGTGCCAGCAGCCAAGCAGGGGGGTTTAATGGCTACACCTTC. Translated, it gives CASSQAGGFNGYTF.